The 15 T cell receptor beta chains in this list originate from one sample, sequenced in a study of blood T cell repertoires in COVID-19. The protocol was immunoSEQ multiplex PCR, while the TCRdb copy is restricted to in-frame clones and leaves out a portion. Among about 90,000 clones listed, 65% to 90% were seen once. What was sequenced was peripheral blood. These receptors were collected from a man older than 75 with acute or convalescent COVID-19.

The V gene is TRBV4-1, the J gene TRBJ2-1; 7 positions match TRBD1. V lost 0 bases and J lost 9; bases outside the gene matches: 8. CDR1 MGHRA and CDR2 YSYEKL come from the germline V gene. The length of the CDR3 is 15 residues. The CDR3 sequence: CASSQELDRRTEQFF. CDR3 DNA: TGCGCCAGCAGCCAAGAGTTGGACAGGAGGACTGAGCAGTTCTTC.

This chain uses TRBV5-8 with TRBJ2-1; unclear D gene. Trimming took off 0 bases at V and 2 bases at J, with 12 bases between the two ends. The germline gives CDR1 SGHTS, CDR2 YDEGEE. The CDR3 runs to 16 residues. The CDR3 loop reads CASSLALTRAYNEQFF. The CDR3 DNA reads as TGTGCCAGCAGCTTGGCACTGACTCGGGCCTACAATGAGCAGTTCTTC.

This chain uses TRBV7-2 with TRBJ2-5; 7 bases match TRBD2. Trimming cost V 8 bases and J 5 bases; bases outside gene matches: 14. Germline CDR1 reads SGHTA; CDR2 reads FQGNSA. CDR3 length: 15 residues. CDR3 coding DNA: TGTGCCAGCTCCGTTTCTAGCGGAGCAATCGAGACCCAGTACTTC. As protein: CASSVSSGAIETQYF.

The gene calls are TRBV5-1 and TRBJ2-2, with 12 positions matching TRBD2. CDR3 length: 18 residues. Germline CDR1 is SGHRS and CDR2 is YFSETQ. V lost 4 bases, J lost 3 bases, and 10 bases stayed unmatched. The CDR3 loop is CASSRMASGRADTGELFF. The CDR3 DNA reads as TGCGCCAGCAGCAGAATGGCTAGCGGGAGGGCCGACACCGGGGAGCTGTTTTTT.

The genes are TRBV5-1 and TRBJ2-1; D is undetermined. Germline CDR1 and CDR2: SGHRS and YFSETQ. This CDR3 is 12 amino acids long. V was trimmed by 4 bases and J by 6 bases, leaving 8 bases between them. The CDR3 region is CASSPSFNEQFF. The CDR3 DNA sequence: TGCGCCAGCAGCCCGTCGTTCAATGAGCAGTTCTTC.

The V and J genes are TRBV29-1 and TRBJ2-1; D perhaps matches TRBD1 (5 bases). This CDR3 has 13 residues. The germline gives CDR1 SQVTM, CDR2 ANQGSEA. The ends were cut back, 4 bases at V and 5 bases at J, with 12 bases in the middle. The CDR3 nucleotides are TGCAGCGTTGGTCCGGACACCCACAATGAGCAGTTCTTC. Its protein product is CSVGPDTHNEQFF.

The CDR3 reads CASSLVVNYEQYF. Here the CDR3 DNA reads TGTGCCAGCAGCTTAGTTGTAAACTACGAGCAGTACTTC. This sequence joins TRBV7-2 and TRBJ2-7; D not resolved. V dropped 1 base and J dropped 3 bases, with 7 bases sitting between them. CDR3 length: 13 residues. Germline values: CDR1 SGHTA, CDR2 FQGNSA.

V is TRBV7-3 and J is TRBJ1-6; weak D call: TRBD1 (5 bases). Germline V gene lookup returns CDR1 SGHTA and CDR2 FQGTGA. V gave up 2 bases and J gave up 10 bases, with 12 bases separating them. The CDR3 has 14 amino acids. The CDR3 region has the DNA TGTGCCAGCAGCTTAGCTGCGGGGGGATCACCCCTCCACTTT. This sequence encodes CASSLAAGGSPLHF.

The chain links TRBV19 to TRBJ1-5; 8 nucleotides line up with TRBD1. The CDR3 totals 15 residues. V shed 3 bases, J shed 7 bases, and the junction held 8 bases outside the gene matches. Germline assignment: CDR1 LNHDA and CDR2 SQIVND (reference sequence). The CDR3 nucleotides read TGTGCCAGTAGTATCGGCAGGGGGCCGGGGCAGCCCCAGCATTTT. Its translation: CASSIGRGPGQPQHF.

V is TRBV28 and J is TRBJ2-3, with D perhaps TRBD1 (6 bases). The CDR3 spans 15 residues. Trimming left V 8 bases short and J 2 bases short, with 17 bases between. From germline, CDR1 is MDHEN and CDR2 SYDVKM. The CDR3 nucleotides are TGTGCCAGCCTGAGAGACAGGTCAGACACAGATACGCAGTATTTT. Translated, it gives CASLRDRSDTDTQYF. The whole variable domain, remainder taken from reference TRBV28 and TRBJ2-3, is DVKVTQSSRYLVKRTGEKVFLECVQDMDHENMFWYRQDPGLGLRLIYFSYDVKMKEKGDIPEGYSVSREKKERFSLILESASTNQTSMYLCASLRDRSDTDTQYFGPGTRLTVL.

CDR3 sequence (DNA): TGTGCCAGCAGCCCAGGACAGGGCCGGGAGCAGTACTTC. Protein product: CASSPGQGREQYF. V usage is TRBV5-4 and J usage is TRBJ2-7; 8 bases fit TRBD1. Germline V gives CDR1 SGHNT, CDR2 YYREEE (reference sequence). Germline trimming cut 4 bases from V and 7 bases from J; bases unmatched to any gene: 7. The CDR3 has 13 residues.

This clone came up many times. The chain links TRBV15 to TRBJ2-7; 7 bases line up with TRBD1. The germline V gene has CDR1 LNHNV and CDR2 YYDKDF (reference sequence). This CDR3 has 15 residues. With V trimmed by 3 bases and J by 4 bases, 9 bases remained unmatched. The CDR3 DNA follows: TGTGCCACCAGCAGCCCGGGACAGAAAGAGTACGAGCAGTACTTC. The encoded protein is CATSSPGQKEYEQYF.

This chain joins TRBV9 and TRBJ2-1, with TRBD1 matching over 9 bases. The CDR3 length is 16 residues. Germline V gene sequence: CDR1 SGDLS, CDR2 YYNGEE. V shed 2 bases and J 5 bases; nucleotides not matched to a gene: 8. For the CDR3, the DNA is TGTGCCAGCAGCGTGGGGACAGGGCATGGGGACAATGAGCAGTTCTTC. This translates into CASSVGTGHGDNEQFF.

The chain carries TRBV27 and TRBJ2-1; no definite D call. Trimming took off 2 bases at V and 2 bases at J, with 7 bases between the two ends. The CDR3 loop spans 14 amino acids. Per the germline V gene, CDR1 is MNHEY and CDR2 is SMNVEV (reference sequence). In DNA, the CDR3 is TGTGCCAGCAGTTTAGGCCTGACCTACAATGAGCAGTTCTTC. It encodes CASSLGLTYNEQFF.

The chain's CDR3 is CSVDRGVTEAFF. The CDR3 DNA sequence: TGCAGCGTTGACAGGGGGGTGACTGAAGCTTTCTTT. The chain employs TRBV29-1 and TRBJ1-1, with 7 positions matching TRBD1. CDR1 and CDR2 from the germline V gene are SQVTM and ANQGSEA. The CDR3 is 12 residues long. The trim removed 3 bases at V and 5 bases at J, leaving 3 bases unmatched.